This is a list of T cell receptor beta chains from one sample in a study of vaccination effects on CD4 cells after COVID-19. These receptors have no known antigen. Profiling relied on immunoSEQ multiplex PCR, and the TCRdb table lists in-frame clones only, not all of them. Among under 25,000 clones listed, approximately 80% were seen once. The source material was CD4+ T cells from PBMCs cultured with SARS-CoV-2 spike peptides, sampled after COVID-19 vaccination. The receptor set was obtained from a human donor who received a COVID-19 vaccine. Some clones in this sample may be carry-over from other donors' samples. The CDR3 runs from the conserved cysteine through the conserved F or W. Each record gives: J gene, clone size, D gene, V gene, CDR3 DNA, CDR3 protein. D genes are given only for firm matches. Only part of the rows carry a size: once, few, many, or a class if the clone is expanded.

TRBJ2-3 . . TRBV10-3 TGTGCCATCGGAGGCGGGGGCACAGATACGCAGTATTTT CAIGGGGTDTQYF
TRBJ1-3 . . TRBV5-1 TGCGCCAGCAGGAGGGACGGTTCATCTGGAAACACCATATATTTT CASRRDGSSGNTIYF
TRBJ1-2 . . TRBV3-1/TRBV3-2 TGTGCCAGCAGCCAAGACTGGGACAAGGGGGGTGGCTACACCTTC CASSQDWDKGGGYTF
TRBJ2-5 once . TRBV12-3/TRBV12-4 TGTGCCAGCGGCCAGGGTGGGGAGACCCAGTACTTC CASGQGGETQYF
TRBJ1-6 . . TRBV5-1 TGCGCCAGCAGCTTGGATCCAAGTTCACCCCTCCACTTT CASSLDPSSPLHF
TRBJ1-5 few . TRBV5-1 TGCGCCAGCAGCTTGGGGGCAGTGGCCAATCAGCCCCAGCATTTT CASSLGAVANQPQHF
TRBJ2-5 . TRBD2 TRBV7-2 TGTGCCAGCAGCTTCCGGACTAGCGGCCAAGAGACCCAGTACTTC CASSFRTSGQETQYF
TRBJ2-1 . . TRBV12-3/TRBV12-4 TGTGCCAGCAGCTACGACAGCTACAATGAGCAGTTCTTC CASSYDSYNEQFF
TRBJ2-5 . TRBD2 TRBV5-1 TGCGCCAGCAGCGGGACTAGCGCCTACCAAGAGACCCAGTACTTC CASSGTSAYQETQYF
TRBJ2-1 . . TRBV9 TGTGCCAGCAGCGTAGGATTACCCTCCTACAATGAGCAGTTCTTC CASSVGLPSYNEQFF
TRBJ1-1 . . TRBV6-1 TGTGCCAGCAGTGAAATTAAAGGGAATAGGAAGGCTTTCTTT CASSEIKGNRKAFF
TRBJ1-1 . TRBD1 TRBV6-5 TGTGCCAGCATCGACTCGGGACAGTCCACTGAAGCTTTCTTT CASIDSGQSTEAFF
TRBJ1-2 . . TRBV4-1 TGCGCCAGCAGCCAACCCCCTCCCGATCTGCGTGGCTACACCTTC CASSQPPPDLRGYTF
TRBJ2-1 few . TRBV24-1 TGTGCCACCAGTGTGGGACTGAGCTACAATGAGCAGTTCTTC CATSVGLSYNEQFF
TRBJ1-3 . . TRBV30 TGTGCCTGGAGTGTGCGCCCAGCGGGAAACACCATATATTTT CAWSVRPAGNTIYF
TRBJ2-2 . . TRBV5-1 TGCGCCAGCAGCTGGGGGTCAGGGACGATCGGGGAGCTGTTTTTT CASSWGSGTIGELFF
TRBJ1-4 . . TRBV2 TGTGCCAGCACCCTAACTAATGAAAAACTGTTTTTT CASTLTNEKLFF
TRBJ1-4 . . TRBV6-5 TGTGCCAGCAGTCTGAAGGTAGGTACTAATGAAAAACTGTTTTTT CASSLKVGTNEKLFF
TRBJ1-5 . . TRBV6-5 TGTGCCAGCATCGACAGGTTGGCGGATCAGCCCCAGCATTTT CASIDRLADQPQHF
TRBJ1-6 . . TRBV30 TGTGCCTGGAGTGCCCTCGGGGGGACCGGTTCACCCCTCCACTTT CAWSALGGTGSPLHF
TRBJ1-2 . . TRBV25-1 TGTGCCAGCAGTGAATTGAGGGGGACCTATGGCTACACCTTC CASSELRGTYGYTF
TRBJ2-3 few . TRBV12-1 TGTGCCAGCAGCCGGGAGGGGGGCGGCACAGATACGCAGTATTTT CASSREGGGTDTQYF
TRBJ1-6 . . TRBV10-3 TGTGCCATCAGCCGGGACATCAATTCACCCCTCCACTTT CAISRDINSPLHF
TRBJ2-5 . . TRBV7-3 TGTGCCAGCAGCTTAACTTACCAAGAGACCCAGTACTTC CASSLTYQETQYF
TRBJ1-4 . . TRBV19 TGTGCCAGTAGTCAGAGAAATGAAAAACTGTTTTTT CASSQRNEKLFF
TRBJ2-4 once . TRBV7-3 TGTGCCAGCAGCCCCGGGACAACAACGGACATTCAGTACTTC CASSPGTTTDIQYF
TRBJ1-6 . TRBD1 TRBV7-8 TGTGCCAGCAGATGGGGACAGGACATAAATTCACCCCTCCACTTT CASRWGQDINSPLHF
TRBJ2-3 . TRBD2 TRBV27 TGTGCCAGCAGAATGACCGGACTAGCGGGGCCCCCGGGGAACACAGATACGCAGTATTTT CASRMTGLAGPPGNTDTQYF
TRBJ1-1 . TRBD1 TRBV10-3 TGTGCCATCAGTCGAACAGGGGGGGAGAACACTGAAGCTTTCTTT CAISRTGGENTEAFF
TRBJ2-1 . . TRBV2 TGTGCCAGCAGTGAAGCTGGACTGAGCTACAATGAGCAGTTCTTC CASSEAGLSYNEQFF
TRBJ1-1 . TRBD1 TRBV7-9 TGTGCCAGCAGCTTAGGAGGGGGCATATCTGAAGCTTTCTTT CASSLGGGISEAFF
TRBJ2-1 . . TRBV28 TGTGCCTCCCGGGGGAGCGGTTTCTCCTACAATGAGCAGTTCTTC CASRGSGFSYNEQFF
TRBJ2-3 . . TRBV7-9 TGTGCCAGCAGCTTAGCGGGGGGCACAGATACGCAGTATTTT CASSLAGGTDTQYF
TRBJ2-2 . TRBD1 TRBV7-2 TGTGCCAGCAGCTCCGGACAGGGATCAGCCGGGGAGCTGTTTTTT CASSSGQGSAGELFF
TRBJ1-6 once . TRBV9 TGTGCCAGCACAAACTCCTATAATTCACCCCTCCACTTT CASTNSYNSPLHF
TRBJ1-1 once TRBD1 TRBV3-1/TRBV3-2 TGTGCCAGCAGCCAGACTAACAGGGGTGCTGAAGCTTTCTTT CASSQTNRGAEAFF
TRBJ1-3 . . TRBV7-2 TGTGCCAGCAGCTTAGTAGGCGCGGGGGTCGGAAACACCATATATTTT CASSLVGAGVGNTIYF
TRBJ2-3 few . TRBV18 TGTGCCAGCTCACCACCGTCCAGGGCCGGCGATACGCAGTATTTT CASSPPSRAGDTQYF
TRBJ1-1 . TRBD1 TRBV27 TGTGCCAGCAGTTTATATGGGACAGGGGGCGCTTACACTGAAGCTTTCTTT CASSLYGTGGAYTEAFF
TRBJ2-1 . . TRBV24-1 TGTGCCACCAGTGATTTTGGGGCCAGTTCCTACAATGAGCAGTTCTTC CATSDFGASSYNEQFF
TRBJ2-1 . . TRBV5-4 TGTGCCAGCAGCTTGGTATCGGGGAACAATGAGCAGTTCTTC CASSLVSGNNEQFF
TRBJ1-1 . . TRBV21-1 TGTGCCAGCAGCGCCGGGCAGGGGTTCAACACTGAAGCTTTCTTT CASSAGQGFNTEAFF
TRBJ2-5 . . TRBV12-3/TRBV12-4 TGTGCCAGCAGTTCTGGCCGGCGGGAGACCCAGTACTTC CASSSGRRETQYF
TRBJ2-2 . . TRBV6-5 TGTGCCAGCAGTTTCCGGGGTTCCACCGGGGAGCTGTTTTTT CASSFRGSTGELFF
TRBJ2-3 few . TRBV9 TGTGCCAGCAGCGTAAGTCCCGACACAGATACGCAGTATTTT CASSVSPDTDTQYF
TRBJ1-4 . TRBD1 TRBV5-1 TGCGCCACCCGGACAGGAACTTCTCCTAATGAAAAACTGTTTTTT CATRTGTSPNEKLFF
TRBJ1-3 . . TRBV6-5 TGTGCCAGCAGTTACTCGGAGGCCCCTGGAAACACCATATATTTT CASSYSEAPGNTIYF
TRBJ2-1 once TRBD2 TRBV7-2 TGTGCCAGCAGTAAAGACGGGGGGGCCGGCGACAATGAGCAGTTCTTC CASSKDGGAGDNEQFF